These 8 T cell receptor beta chains were all obtained from the same sample, sequenced in a study of CD8+ T cells in alopecia areata. cDNA prepared by RNA extraction and subsequent reverse transcription served as the template for sequencing. This table comes from immunoSEQ multiplex PCR, and its TCRdb copy is limited to in-frame clones, with some not included. The table has fewer than 250,000 clones, roughly three fifths seen once. The treatment here: oral pan-JAK inhibitor, 5-10 mg twice daily. Sequencing used CD4+ T cells sorted from blood, obtained at week 4, from a patient treated with tofacitinib. The source is a human donor with alopecia areata.

The chain has TRBV7-2 and TRBJ1-5; 10 bases are shared with TRBD1. Germline CDR1 SGHTA, CDR2 FQGNSA. This CDR3 region has 16 residues. V shed 0 bases, J shed 4 bases, and the junction held 3 bases outside the gene matches. The CDR3 DNA reads TGTGCCAGCAGCTTAGCGGGGACAGGGGCAAATCAGCCCCAGCATTTT. This gives the protein CASSLAGTGANQPQHF.

The rearrangement joins TRBV7-2 to TRBJ2-7; the match to TRBD2 covers 8 bases. The germline CDR1 and CDR2 sequences are SGHTA and FQGNSA. Trimming removed 2 bases from V and 2 bases from J; junction bases left unmatched: 5. There are 15 residues in the CDR3. The CDR3 DNA sequence: TGTGCCAGCAGCTTATCAAGCGGGGGTCCCTACGAGCAGTACTTC. Its translation is CASSLSSGGPYEQYF. The complete variable domain, with remaining parts taken from reference TRBV7-2 and TRBJ2-7, reads GAGVSQSPSNKVTEKGKDVELRCDPISGHTALYWYRQSLGQGLEFLIYFQGNSAPDKSGLPSDRFSAERTGGSVSTLTIQRTQQEDSAVYLCASSLSSGGPYEQYFGPGTRLTVT.

DNA for the CDR3: TGTGCCACCCAGGGAGCAGGGGACAATGAGCAGTTCTTC. Amino acids: CATQGAGDNEQFF. This chain uses TRBV6-4 with TRBJ2-1, with D possibly TRBD1 on 6 matching bases. The germline gives CDR1 MRHNA, CDR2 SNTAGT. This CDR3 is built from 13 residues. V lost 10 bases and J lost 5, with 15 bases in between.

J is TRBJ1-1 and V is TRBV30; D gene unclear. In germline, CDR1 is GTSNPN, CDR2 SVGIG (reference sequence). The length of the CDR3 is 13 residues. With 6 bases removed from V and 5 bases from J, the gap between germline ends came to 16 bases. CDR3 DNA sequence: TGTGCCTGCTCTAGAGAGTTAGGAACTGAAGCTTTCTTT. Encoded protein: CACSRELGTEAFF.

The chain has TRBV29-1 and TRBJ2-2; D unclear. The CDR3 runs 13 residues. Trimming pared 3 bases from V and 1 base from J, leaving 6 bases between. Germline CDR1 SQVTM, CDR2 ANQGSEA. The CDR3 nucleotides are TGCAGCGTTGATGGCAGGAACACCGGGGAGCTGTTTTTT. Translating it yields CSVDGRNTGELFF.

The chain recombines TRBV7-2 with TRBJ2-1, with 7 bases matching TRBD2. The CDR3 loop spans 11 amino acids. The ends lost 4 bases at V and 15 bases at J; junction bases unmatched: 6. Looked up from germline, CDR1 is SGHTA and CDR2 is FQGNSA. The DNA of the CDR3 is TGTGCCAGCAGCTCGAGACTAGCCCTGTTCTTC. Translated, it gives CASSSRLALFF.

The table lists this clone with a few counts. The V and J genes are TRBV20-1 and TRBJ1-2, with no clear D. Deletions cut 4 bases from V and 8 bases from J, with 11 bases between. This CDR3 contains 11 residues. Per the germline V gene, CDR1 is DFQATT and CDR2 is SNEGSKA (reference sequence). CDR3 bases: TGCAGTGCTACAGACCGAAACGGCTACACCTTC. Encoded protein: CSATDRNGYTF.

V is TRBV29-1 and J is TRBJ2-5; D not resolved. Germline loops: CDR1 SQVTM, CDR2 ANQGSEA. V lost 1 base and J lost 2, with 29 bases in between. This CDR3 spans 20 amino acids. CDR3 amino acids: CSVEAGSLQVPTRGQETQYF. In nucleotides, the CDR3 is TGCAGCGTTGAAGCTGGCTCGCTCCAGGTCCCCACCCGCGGTCAAGAGACCCAGTACTTC.